This entry lists 13 T cell receptor beta chains sequenced from one sample in a study of T-cell memory formation after mild COVID-19. TCRdb fed the 5' RACE reads into MiXCR, producing one record per CDR3 protein. The sample has around 440,000 distinct CDR3 sequences; 18% are singletons. The specimen sequenced was PBMCs or a T cell subset sorted from them (not recorded which). Receptor source: an adult woman who had mild COVID-19 (a few samples of this study predate the infection). Cell type and time point are not known.

The rearrangement uses TRBV19 and TRBJ1-5; unclear D gene. V was trimmed by 3 bases and J by 2 bases, leaving 8 bases between them. Germline loops: CDR1 LNHDA, CDR2 SQIVND (reference sequence). CDR3 length: 14 residues. CDR3 DNA sequence: TGTGCCAGTAGTATGTTTTCGGGCAATCAGCCCCAGCATTTT. Its protein product is CASSMFSGNQPQHF.

This clonotype has at least ten counts. The V and J genes are TRBV20-1 and TRBJ1-5, with 7 bases fitting TRBD1. The CDR3 is 16 amino acids. Germline V CDR1 and CDR2: DFQATT, SNEGSKA (reference sequence). V was clipped by 1 base and J by 0 bases; unmatched bases: 6. The CDR3 sequence: CSARVEGAFSNQPQHF. CDR3 DNA sequence: TGCAGTGCTAGAGTGGAGGGGGCCTTTAGCAATCAGCCCCAGCATTTT.

This clonotype was observed a few times. The V call is TRBV7-2, the J call TRBJ2-7, with D perhaps matching TRBD2 (6 bases). Germline loops: CDR1 SGHTA, CDR2 FQGNSA. The CDR3 has 15 residues. V gave up 6 bases and J gave up 5 bases, with 20 bases separating them. CDR3 bases: TGTGCCAGCAGTCCCGGGGGTGGCGGGATTAACGAGCAGTACTTC. It encodes CASSPGGGGINEQYF.

This clonotype was seen a handful of times. V usage is TRBV9 and J usage is TRBJ2-4; D remains ambiguous. CDR3 length equals 15 residues. Germline loops: CDR1 SGDLS, CDR2 YYNGEE. V lost 4 bases and J 0 bases, leaving 11 bases between the germline ends. In nucleotides, the CDR3 is TGTGCCAGCAGCCCCGAGACCTTAGCCAAAAACATTCAGTACTTC. Protein product: CASSPETLAKNIQYF.

This chain joins TRBV18 and TRBJ1-1; no reliable D call. Germline CDR1 reads KGHSH; CDR2 reads LQKENI. Trimming removed 0 bases at V and 1 base at J, with 9 bases between. The CDR3 is 15 amino acids. This CDR3 is CASSPPNLGNTEAFF. DNA for the CDR3: TGTGCCAGCTCACCACCGAACCTAGGGAACACTGAAGCTTTCTTT.

This clonotype was detected a few times. This rearrangement joins TRBV4-1 to TRBJ1-2, with unresolved D. V was cut by 1 base and J by 8 bases, with 20 bases left in between. CDR3 length: 16 amino acids. CDR1 is MGHRA, CDR2 YSYEKL, per germline. CDR3 sequence (DNA): TGCGCCAGCAGCCAAGTTGTGATACGCCATACGGGGGGCTACACCTTC. It is translated as CASSQVVIRHTGGYTF.

The chain couples TRBV12-3 or TRBV12-4 to TRBJ2-7; D is ambiguous. V was trimmed by 3 bases and J by 7 bases, leaving 10 bases between them. CDR3 size: 12 residues. The CDR3: CASSLLLGEQYF. DNA for the CDR3: TGTGCCAGCAGTTTGCTTCTGGGTGAGCAGTACTTC.

This clonotype was counted between two and nine times. The chain links TRBV5-4 to TRBJ2-1, with no clear D. CDR3 length: 14 residues. V was clipped by 4 bases and J by 4 bases, with 12 bases between them. Germline V gene lookup returns CDR1 SGHNT and CDR2 YYREEE (reference sequence). The CDR3 nucleotides are TGTGCCAGCAGCCGAGTAATGGAGTACAATGAGCAGTTCTTC. Residues: CASSRVMEYNEQFF.

The sample holds a few counts of this clonotype. In nucleotides, the CDR3 is TGCGCCAGCAGCCAAGGGTACGGCGGAGTTTCACCCCTCCACTTT. It codes for CASSQGYGGVSPLHF. The chain employs TRBV4-3 and TRBJ1-6, with D unclear. From germline, CDR1 is LGHNA and CDR2 YSLEER. Between the trimmed V and J ends, which lost 1 base and 9 bases, there was a span of 13 bases. This CDR3 spans 15 amino acids.

The table lists this clonotype with a few counts. V and J are TRBV15 and TRBJ1-2; D is unclear. Germline loops: CDR1 LNHNV, CDR2 YYDKDF (reference sequence). Trimming left V 3 bases short and J 5 bases short, with 16 bases between. This CDR3 region has 15 residues. The CDR3 DNA reads as TGTGCCACCAGCAGTACACCCCAATACGGGTATGGCTACACCTTC. This encodes CATSSTPQYGYGYTF. Looking up the rest from reference TRBV15 and TRBJ1-2 gives the full variable domain: DAMVIQNPRYQVTQFGKPVTLSCSQTLNHNVMYWYQQKSSQAPKLLFHYYDKDFNNEADTPDNFQSRRPNTSFCFLDIRSPGLGDTAMYLCATSSTPQYGYGYTFGSGTRLTVV.

This clonotype showed up just once. This chain's CDR3 is CASSIVDEQFF. The CDR3, as DNA: TGTGCCAGTAGTATAGTGGATGAGCAGTTCTTC. This chain links TRBV19 with TRBJ2-1; D unclear. The germline V gene encodes CDR1 LNHDA and CDR2 SQIVND (reference sequence). Trimming removed 1 base from V and 8 bases from J, with 3 bases in between. The CDR3 totals 11 residues. The full variable domain, with the rest looked up from reference TRBV19 and TRBJ2-1, is DGGITQSPKYLFRKEGQNVTLSCEQNLNHDAMYWYRQDPGQGLRLIYYSQIVNDFQKGDIAEGYSVSREKKESFPLTVTSAQKNPTAFYLCASSIVDEQFFGPGTRLTVL.

This chain links TRBV7-9 with TRBJ2-3; 11 bases align to TRBD2. The V gene's germline CDR1 is SEHNR and CDR2 FQNEAQ (reference sequence). V lost 5 bases and J lost 0; bases outside the gene matches: 10. This CDR3 spans 18 amino acids. DNA for the CDR3: TGTGCCAGCAGCCTAGTCGGGACTAGCGGCAGGAGCACAGATACGCAGTATTTT. Translation: CASSLVGTSGRSTDTQYF.

This chain connects TRBV7-2 to TRBJ1-1; D possibly corresponds to TRBD1 (5 bases). Trimming pared 3 bases from V and 5 bases from J, leaving 10 bases between. The CDR3 is made up of 13 amino acids. Germline loops: CDR1 SGHTA, CDR2 FQGNSA. CDR3 sequence reads: CASSFSRETEAFF. The CDR3 DNA reads TGTGCCAGCAGCTTCTCCAGGGAAACTGAAGCTTTCTTT.